This T cell receptor (beta chain) is drawn from a study of CDR3 diversity in severe acne. TCRdb reanalysed the PCR reads using MiXCR and keeps one entry per CDR3 protein. Among about 85,000 distinct CDR3 sequences, approximately 52% were seen once, and the ten largest hold about 9.4%. In germline, CDR1 is SGHTA, CDR2 FQGTGA. V was shortened by 11 bases and J by 3 bases, with 17 bases between the two germline ends. The CDR3 covers 13 residues. The chain employs TRBV7-3 and TRBJ2-7; no firm D call. The specimen was blood. This clonotype was sampled from a male donor in good health, serving as a control. CDR3 region: CALGPRTFYEQYF. The DNA of the CDR3 is TGTGCCCTCGGGCCTCGGACCTTCTACGAGCAGTACTTC.